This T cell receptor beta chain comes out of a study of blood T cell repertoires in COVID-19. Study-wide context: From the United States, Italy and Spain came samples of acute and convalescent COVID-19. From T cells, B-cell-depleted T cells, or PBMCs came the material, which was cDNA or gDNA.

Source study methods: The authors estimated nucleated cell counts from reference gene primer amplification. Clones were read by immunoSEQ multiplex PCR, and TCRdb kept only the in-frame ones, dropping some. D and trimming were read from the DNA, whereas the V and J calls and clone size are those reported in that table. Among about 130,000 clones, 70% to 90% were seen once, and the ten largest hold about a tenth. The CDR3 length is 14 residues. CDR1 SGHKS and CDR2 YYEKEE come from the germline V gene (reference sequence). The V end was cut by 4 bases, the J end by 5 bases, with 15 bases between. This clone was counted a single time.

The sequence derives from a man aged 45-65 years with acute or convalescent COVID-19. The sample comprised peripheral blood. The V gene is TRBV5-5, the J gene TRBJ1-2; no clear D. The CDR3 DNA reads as TGTGCCAGCAGCACGGCCACGGGTCTGTATGGCTACACCTTC. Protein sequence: CASSTATGLYGYTF. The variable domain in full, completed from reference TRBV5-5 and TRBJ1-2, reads DAGVTQSPTHLIKTRGQQVTLRCSPISGHKSVSWYQQVLGQGPQFIFQYYEKEERGRGNFPDRFSARQFPNYSSELNVNALLLGDSALYLCASSTATGLYGYTFGSGTRLTVV.